Below are 22 T cell receptor beta chains sequenced from a single sample in a study of T-cell reconstitution after alpha-beta-depleted transplantation in children. Construction of the TCRbeta library involved unique molecular identifiers. From the PCR reads, TCRdb called clonotypes with MiXCR, one entry per CDR3 protein. The data hold roughly 590,000 distinct CDR3 sequences, with approximately 15% observed a single time. This specimen consisted of PBMCs from the stem cell graft donor, obtained from the stem cell graft. The receptor set was obtained from a human donor who donated a stem cell graft to a child with acute myeloid leukemia.

This clonotype has at least ten counts. The rearrangement links TRBV20-1 to TRBJ2-3; D is perhaps TRBD2 (6 bases). Germline CDR1 DFQATT, CDR2 SNEGSKA (reference sequence). V lost 3 bases, J lost 7 bases, and 17 bases lay in between. There are 14 residues in the CDR3. The CDR3: CSASGAGHGYTQYF. For the CDR3, the DNA is TGCAGTGCTAGTGGTGCGGGGCACGGGTATACGCAGTATTTT.

This clonotype was seen ten or more times. The V and J genes are TRBV12-3 or TRBV12-4 and TRBJ1-3; D not resolved. Trimming removed 5 bases from V and 4 bases from J, with 12 bases in between. This CDR3 comprises 14 residues. The CDR3 DNA follows: TGTGCCAGCAGTGCGTCGGGATCAGGAAACACCATATATTTT. Encoded protein: CASSASGSGNTIYF.

This clonotype was detected a few times. The chain couples TRBV7-9 to TRBJ2-1, with D possibly being TRBD2 (5 bases). V lost 5 bases, J lost 8 bases, and 16 bases lay in between. The CDR3 runs to 14 residues. Germline V lookup: CDR1 SEHNR, CDR2 FQNEAQ (reference sequence). The CDR3 DNA reads as TGTGCCAGCAGCGCGAGAACTAGTTATGATGAGCAGTTCTTC. Translation: CASSARTSYDEQFF.

This rearrangement joins TRBV7-8 to TRBJ1-1, with 9 bases aligning to TRBD1. From germline, CDR1 is SGHVS and CDR2 FQNEAQ. The trim removed 5 bases at V and 4 bases at J, leaving 8 bases unmatched. CDR3 length: 15 amino acids. The CDR3 nucleotides are TGTGCCAGCAGCCCATACAGGGGGCGATTCACTGAAGCTTTCTTT. Its translation is CASSPYRGRFTEAFF.

The rearrangement joins TRBV12-3 or TRBV12-4 to TRBJ2-1; the match to TRBD2 covers 8 bases. CDR3 length equals 16 residues. With V trimmed by 6 bases and J by 6 bases, 13 bases remained unmatched. The CDR3 nucleotides read TGTGCCAGCAGCGCGGGGGGATGGGGGAGACTCAATGAGCAGTTCTTC. It codes for CASSAGGWGRLNEQFF.

V and J are TRBV24-1 and TRBJ2-7; 7 nucleotides line up with TRBD1. Germline CDR1 is KGHDR and CDR2 is SFDVKD. The CDR3 has 16 amino acids. The junction had 12 bases not matched to a gene; V was cut back by 3 bases and J by 5 bases. Here the CDR3 reads CATSDPGDRGVDEQYF. DNA for the CDR3: TGTGCCACCAGTGATCCTGGGGACAGAGGTGTTGACGAGCAGTACTTC.

This clonotype came up a few times. V gene TRBV7-2 combines with J gene TRBJ2-3, with D possibly matching TRBD2 (7 bases). The CDR3 length is 15 residues. V gave up 5 bases and J gave up 8 bases, with 20 bases separating them. Per the germline V gene, CDR1 is SGHTA and CDR2 is FQGNSA. CDR3 sequence: CASSLRRGGASTQYF. The CDR3 nucleotides are TGTGCCAGCAGCCTTAGGAGGGGGGGAGCCAGTACGCAGTATTTT.

This clonotype was seen at least ten times. The chain couples TRBV20-1 to TRBJ2-3; D unresolved. This CDR3 has 14 amino acids. The germline CDR1 and CDR2 sequences are DFQATT and SNEGSKA (reference sequence). CDR3 DNA: TGCAGCTCCGAAGACGGCGCAAGCACAGATACGCAGTATTTT. Its translation: CSSEDGASTDTQYF.

This clonotype was seen a few times. The chain employs TRBV7-9 and TRBJ2-3; D tentatively reads TRBD1 or TRBD2 (6 bases each). Trimming removed 5 bases from V and 4 bases from J, with 16 bases in between. This CDR3 region has 15 residues. Germline-derived CDR1 and CDR2 are SEHNR and FQNEAQ (reference sequence). The CDR3 region has the DNA TGTGCCAGCAGCCCACTAGTAGGGGGGTCAGATACGCAGTATTTT. Translated: CASSPLVGGSDTQYF.

This clonotype has a handful of counts. This chain connects TRBV20-1 to TRBJ2-5; 9 bases agree with TRBD1. CDR3 length: 17 residues. Trimming took 3 bases from V and 3 from J; bases not matched to a gene: 14. Germline V gene sequence: CDR1 DFQATT, CDR2 SNEGSKA (reference sequence). As DNA, the CDR3 is TGCAGTGCTAGTCAGATGGTGGACAGGGGTTTTGAAGAGACCCAGTACTTC. Translating it yields CSASQMVDRGFEETQYF.

This clonotype was counted a few times. V and J are TRBV7-8 and TRBJ1-5, with 10 positions matching TRBD1. The CDR3 has 15 residues. With V trimmed by 5 bases and J by 6 bases, 7 bases remained unmatched. CDR1 is SGHVS and CDR2 is FQNEAQ in the germline V gene. The CDR3 protein is CASSPRQGAAQPQHF. DNA for the CDR3: TGTGCCAGCAGCCCTCGACAGGGGGCAGCTCAGCCCCAGCATTTT.

This clonotype was seen ten or more times. The chain is built from TRBV20-1 and TRBJ1-6; D gene ambiguous. The germline CDR1 and CDR2 sequences are DFQATT and SNEGSKA (reference sequence). The CDR3 sequence is 13 residues long. Trimming shortened V by 6 bases and J by 8 bases, and 14 bases separated the two germline ends. The CDR3 region is CSATTGFYSPLHF. As DNA, the CDR3 is TGCAGTGCCACGACGGGATTCTATTCACCCCTCCACTTT.

This chain connects TRBV7-9 to TRBJ2-2; D ambiguous. This CDR3 spans 10 amino acids. Germline V lookup: CDR1 SEHNR, CDR2 FQNEAQ (reference sequence). Trimming removed 9 bases at V and 6 bases at J, with 5 bases between. The CDR3 protein is CASLPGELFF. The CDR3 nucleotides are TGTGCCAGTTTGCCCGGGGAGCTGTTTTTT.

The chain couples TRBV20-1 to TRBJ2-7, with TRBD2 matching 8 bases. CDR3 length: 12 residues. V lost 5 bases to trimming and J lost 4 bases; unmatched junction nucleotides: 4. Per the germline V gene, CDR1 is DFQATT and CDR2 is SNEGSKA (reference sequence). This CDR3 is CSAPASGYEQYF. The CDR3 coding sequence is TGCAGTGCTCCGGCTAGCGGGTACGAGCAGTACTTC.

The chain employs TRBV9 and TRBJ1-5; D call uncertain. This CDR3 is 14 amino acids long. Trimming shortened V by 4 bases and J by 2 bases, and 10 bases separated the two germline ends. Germline loops: CDR1 SGDLS, CDR2 YYNGEE. CDR3 protein: CASSRRAGNQPQHF. The CDR3 nucleotides read TGTGCCAGCAGCCGTCGGGCAGGCAATCAGCCCCAGCATTTT.

This clonotype occurred a few times. The rearrangement uses TRBV28 and TRBJ1-2; possibly TRBD1 for D (6 bases). The CDR3 covers 15 residues. The V and J ends lost 5 bases and 4 bases respectively, with 17 bases between them. The germline CDR1 and CDR2 sequences are MDHEN and SYDVKM. The CDR3 DNA reads TGTGCCAGCAGTCGCGGGGGGCACACTATCTATGGCTACACCTTC. Translation: CASSRGGHTIYGYTF.

This clonotype came up a few times. The chain is built from TRBV27 and TRBJ2-1, with 7 nucleotides matching TRBD1. V lost 0 bases, J lost 3 bases, and 5 bases stayed unmatched. Germline CDR1 reads MNHEY; CDR2 reads SMNVEV (reference sequence). This CDR3 has 16 amino acids. CDR3 coding DNA: TGTGCCAGCAGTTTATCGATGGACAGGATCTACAATGAGCAGTTCTTC. Amino acids: CASSLSMDRIYNEQFF.

This clonotype was detected many times. This chain uses TRBV6-5 with TRBJ1-5; possible D gene TRBD1, 6 bases. CDR1 MNHEY and CDR2 SVGAGI come from the germline V gene. V was trimmed by 6 bases and J by 10 bases, leaving 16 bases between them. The CDR3 contains 13 residues. The CDR3 coding sequence is TGTGCCAGCAGCCCAGACAGGTTTCTACCCCAGCATTTT. Translation gives CASSPDRFLPQHF.

This clonotype showed up many times. J is TRBJ1-5 and V is TRBV6-1, with 12 bases that match TRBD1. The V gene end was trimmed by 4 bases and the J gene end by 4 bases; junction bases not matched to a gene: 8. Per germline, CDR1 MNHNS and CDR2 SASEGT. This CDR3 contains 17 residues. CDR3 DNA: TGTGCCAGCAGTGTTGGGACAGGGGGCTCATTTAATCAGCCCCAGCATTTT. Protein sequence: CASSVGTGGSFNQPQHF.

There are a few counts of this clonotype. V usage is TRBV29-1 and J usage is TRBJ2-5; D possibly matches TRBD1 or TRBD2 (5 bases each). The germline V gene has CDR1 SQVTM and CDR2 ANQGSEA. The V end lost 5 bases, the J end lost 7 bases, and 11 bases lay between the germline ends. This CDR3 is 11 amino acids long. CDR3 residues: CSVPEGRTQYF. In DNA form, the CDR3 reads TGCAGCGTTCCCGAGGGGAGGACCCAGTACTTC.

This clonotype was counted between two and nine times. The rearrangement uses TRBV20-1 and TRBJ2-3; tentatively, D is TRBD2 (7 bases). Deletions cut 3 bases from V and 1 base from J, with 17 bases between. The CDR3 is 16 residues long. Germline CDR1 reads DFQATT; CDR2 reads SNEGSKA (reference sequence). The CDR3 DNA follows: TGCAGTGCTAGGAACGAGCCGGGGGGCCGCACAGATACGCAGTATTTT. It translates to CSARNEPGGRTDTQYF.

V usage is TRBV5-4 and J usage is TRBJ2-2, with 7 bases identical to TRBD2. The CDR3 has 15 amino acids. Germline lookup yields CDR1 SGHNT and CDR2 YYREEE (reference sequence). V shed 0 bases and J 7 bases; nucleotides not matched to a gene: 6. The CDR3: CASSLGSGEGGELFF. CDR3 coding DNA: TGTGCCAGCAGCTTGGGGAGCGGGGAAGGCGGGGAGCTGTTTTTT.